This entry features one T cell receptor beta chain sequence. What it binds is unknown. This sample stems from a study of early T cells in non-severe SARS-CoV-2 infection. Study overall: Unsorted whole-blood RNA was sequenced in bulk, leaving chains unpaired.

The CDR3 has 14 residues. V gave up 7 bases and J gave up 1 base; unmatched junction bases: 3. Germline V gene data show CDR1 as KGHSH and CDR2 as LQKENI. Study results and limitations: VDJdb matches were skewed toward anti-spike CD8 T cell responses.

Unique molecular identifiers were added to individual cDNA molecules. TCRdb reprocessed the 5' RACE reads with MiXCR, giving one entry per CDR3 protein. The sample consists of roughly 81,000 distinct CDR3 sequences, 5% to 7% of them appearing once. This clonotype was obtained from an adult who was a healthcare worker with PCR-confirmed SARS-CoV-2 infection or an uninfected control (not recorded which). The sample taken for sequencing was whole blood. The chain employs TRBV18 and TRBJ1-5, with 8 nucleotides matching TRBD1. CDR3: CASWTGRSNQPQHF. The DNA for the CDR3 is TGTGCCAGCTGGACAGGGAGAAGCAATCAGCCCCAGCATTTT.